The rows below give T cell receptor beta chains drawn from one sample of a study of T cell responses to AZD1222 COVID-19 vaccine. Measured with immunoSEQ multiplex PCR; TCRdb has only the in-frame clones, and not every one. The sample yields under 200,000 clones, 94% seen once. Sequencing used peripheral blood, obtained on day 0 of AZD1222 vaccination. These receptors were collected from an adult in good health. The CDR3 runs from the conserved cysteine through the conserved F or W.

V,J,CDR3
TRBV9,TRBJ1-1,CASSVDSMNTEAFF
TRBV25-1,TRBJ2-3,CASTKIGHDTQYF
TRBV27,TRBJ1-1,CASSQGFGDTEAFF
TRBV12-3/TRBV12-4,TRBJ1-2,CASRGFEGYTF
TRBV2,TRBJ2-7,CASRRRETSGYEQYF
TRBV11-2,TRBJ2-7,CASSLDRAGGTYEQYF
TRBV6-8,TRBJ2-7,CASSPAAGHNSYEQYF
TRBV20-1,TRBJ2-7,CSASAFAGYVDEQYF
TRBV5-8,TRBJ2-7,CASSPGHIYEQYF
TRBV4-1,TRBJ1-3,CASSQDGARTGIGNTIYF
TRBV5-4,TRBJ2-1,CASSLQRRGDNEQFF
TRBV5-1,TRBJ1-1,CASSLEQGRNTEAFF
TRBV2,TRBJ1-2,CASNRVETTF
TRBV5-1,TRBJ2-7,CASSSGLYEQYF
TRBV10-2,TRBJ2-7,CASSESDSPGEQYF
TRBV7-2,TRBJ2-1,CASSPSGSSYNEQFF
TRBV10-3,TRBJ1-2,CAIRRGPGYTF
TRBV11-2,TRBJ1-4,CASSLVMNEKLFF
TRBV6-5,TRBJ1-2,CASRRTGASNYGYTF
TRBV7-3,TRBJ2-1,CASSLIPGLAGGGYNEQFF
TRBV28,TRBJ1-5,CASSPLFQPQHF
TRBV19,TRBJ1-1,CASSRPRGQPLMNTEAFF
TRBV18,TRBJ1-1,CASSPTGVNTEAFF
TRBV2,TRBJ2-1,CASSDPGYNEQFF
TRBV28,TRBJ2-7,CASSSFGQGNEQYF
TRBV9,TRBJ1-6,CASSLTGQGYSPLHF
TRBV5-8,TRBJ1-3,CASSLGRFGNTIYF
TRBV27,TRBJ2-2,CASSKDRDIPGELFF
TRBV6-5,TRBJ2-1,CASTAKLAVHNEQFF
TRBV6-5,TRBJ2-7,CASSFTRLAAYEQYF
TRBV11-2,TRBJ1-5,CASSLDGRAGQPQHF
TRBV27,TRBJ1-6,CASSFDPRNSPLHF
TRBV6-5,TRBJ2-3,CASSSRGAGDTQYF
TRBV5-1,TRBJ1-5,CASSLGWGDQPQHF
TRBV5-5,TRBJ2-7,CASGPRLGYEQYF
TRBV28,TRBJ2-7,CASSLGVQYEQYF
TRBV6-4,TRBJ2-5,CASSGLAGGPRETQYF
TRBV7-3,TRBJ2-1,CASSLRDTSYNEQFF
TRBV11-3,TRBJ2-2,CASSKGLAGGTGELFF
TRBV5-4,TRBJ1-2,CASRPMDQIGGYTF
TRBV6-5,TRBJ2-1,CASRDRGMYNEQFF
TRBV5-4,TRBJ2-7,CASSSAGTGDEQYF
TRBV4-2,TRBJ2-1,CASSQESRGGEQFF
TRBV28,TRBJ2-1,CASSRRAGSNYNEQFF
TRBV6-1,TRBJ2-7,CASSQDRGPPYEQYF
TRBV12-3/TRBV12-4,TRBJ1-1,CASSSDARGAFF
TRBV5-4,TRBJ2-1,CASSSSGTRPYNEQFF
TRBV5-4,TRBJ1-3,CASSLGQGRGNTIYF
TRBV5-1,TRBJ2-1,CASKQGSSYNEQFF
TRBV2,TRBJ2-5,CASSEALAGASGTQYF
TRBV12-3/TRBV12-4,TRBJ2-7,CASTPRDGYEQYF